Shown below are 11 T cell receptor beta chains from a single sample sequenced in a study of cytomegalovirus exposure and HLA in healthy donors. Vbeta (60) and Jbeta (13) primers were used in the PCR. Only in-frame clones appear in the TCRdb table, and some are missing; sequencing was by immunoSEQ multiplex PCR. This table has some 100,000 clones, roughly 88% appearing once. The sequenced material came from PBMCs. The receptors were sampled from a woman aged 18-29 years in good health and CMV-seronegative.

V and J are TRBV4-2 and TRBJ1-1, with TRBD1 matching 8 bases. Germline V gene data show CDR1 as LGHNA and CDR2 as YNFKEQ. CDR3 length equals 16 residues. The junction had 9 bases not matched to a gene; V was cut back by 3 bases and J by 3 bases. The CDR3 nucleotides are TGTGCCAGCAGCCATAGCAGGGGGCTCAGTTACACTGAAGCTTTCTTT. This translates into CASSHSRGLSYTEAFF.

This clone was found once. V is TRBV27 and J is TRBJ2-7; D unclear. Germline loops: CDR1 MNHEY, CDR2 SMNVEV (reference sequence). The germline V and J ends were trimmed by 5 bases and 1 base, with 12 bases remaining between them. The CDR3 totals 14 residues. The CDR3 DNA follows: TGTGCCAGCAGTCCCCCTGGTCAGTCCTACGAGCAGTACTTC. It codes for CASSPPGQSYEQYF.

The chain carries TRBV9 and TRBJ1-4, with D possibly TRBD1 on 6 matching bases. The CDR3 spans 15 residues. In germline, CDR1 is SGDLS, CDR2 YYNGEE. Trimming pared 6 bases from V and 10 bases from J, leaving 22 bases between. Here the CDR3 reads CASTLGGAQEGKLFF. The DNA of the CDR3 is TGTGCCAGCACCCTCGGGGGGGCCCAAGAGGGAAAACTGTTTTTT.

The chain has TRBV4-1 and TRBJ2-1; 7 bases are shared with TRBD2. The junction had 13 bases not matched to a gene; V was cut back by 3 bases and J by 8 bases. Germline-derived CDR1 and CDR2 are MGHRA and YSYEKL. The CDR3 is 16 amino acids. CDR3 sequence reads: CASSQESGVHTDEQFF. DNA for the CDR3: TGCGCCAGCAGCCAGGAAAGCGGGGTTCATACGGATGAGCAGTTCTTC.

The rearrangement joins TRBV30 to TRBJ1-6, with a weak D call TRBD1 (5 bases). V gave up 1 base and J gave up 10 bases, with 17 bases separating them. There are 15 residues in the CDR3. Germline V gives CDR1 GTSNPN, CDR2 SVGIG (reference sequence). DNA for the CDR3: TGTGCCTGGAGTGATGTAGGACACCTCGGGTCACCCCTCCACTTT. This sequence encodes CAWSDVGHLGSPLHF.

This rearrangement joins TRBV9 to TRBJ2-7, with 11 bases that match TRBD2. The CDR3 sequence is 16 residues long. Germline V CDR1 and CDR2: SGDLS, YYNGEE. Unmatched junction bases numbered 8, after V lost 3 bases and J lost 3 bases. The CDR3 is CASSADLAGGGYEQYF. CDR3 DNA: TGTGCCAGCAGCGCGGACCTAGCGGGGGGAGGCTACGAGCAGTACTTC. Based on the CDR3 plus reference TRBV9 and TRBJ2-7, the full variable domain is DSGVTQTPKHLITATGQRVTLRCSPRSGDLSVYWYQQSLDQGLQFLIQYYNGEERAKGNILERFSAQQFPDLHSELNLSSLELGDSALYFCASSADLAGGGYEQYFGPGTRLTVT.

This chain connects TRBV27 to TRBJ1-2; a possible D gene is TRBD1 (5 bases). The CDR3 contains 13 residues. V was pared by 6 bases and J by 3 bases, with 11 bases between. Germline values: CDR1 MNHEY, CDR2 SMNVEV (reference sequence). CDR3: CASRSDMDYGYTF. Here the CDR3 DNA reads TGTGCCAGCAGATCGGACATGGACTATGGCTACACCTTC.

The chain combines TRBV11-2 with TRBJ2-1, with 9 bases lining up with TRBD2. Trimming cost V 2 bases and J 7 bases; bases outside gene matches: 9. The CDR3 runs 16 residues. CDR1 is SGHAT and CDR2 is FQNNGV in the germline V gene. CDR3 sequence reads: CASSLTIAGVGNEQFF. In DNA, the CDR3 is TGTGCCAGCAGCTTAACCATAGCGGGAGTAGGTAATGAGCAGTTCTTC.

This clone occurred a few times. This chain links TRBV6-6 with TRBJ2-7, with D perhaps matching TRBD1 (5 bases). Germline CDR1 MNHNY, CDR2 SVGAGI (reference sequence). The CDR3 consists of 14 residues. The V end lost 2 bases, the J end lost 0 bases, and 8 bases lay between the germline ends. DNA of the CDR3: TGTGCCAGCAGTTACGAGGACACCTCCTACGAGCAGTACTTC. As protein: CASSYEDTSYEQYF.

The rearrangement uses TRBV13 and TRBJ2-5; a possible D gene is TRBD1 (6 bases). This CDR3 region has 13 residues. In germline, CDR1 is PRHDT, CDR2 FYEKMQ (reference sequence). V was clipped by 1 base and J by 3 bases, with 6 bases between them. The CDR3 region is CASSLDREETQYF. CDR3 DNA: TGTGCCAGCAGCTTAGACAGGGAAGAGACCCAGTACTTC. Using reference TRBV13 and TRBJ2-5 for the parts outside the CDR3, the full variable domain is AAGVIQSPRHLIKEKRETATLKCYPIPRHDTVYWYQQGPGQDPQFLISFYEKMQSDKGSIPDRFSAQQFSDYHSELNMSSLELGDSALYFCASSLDREETQYFGPGTRLLVL.

CDR3 sequence reads: CSVEQGDPEQFF. The CDR3 DNA reads as TGCAGCGTTGAGCAGGGTGACCCTGAGCAGTTCTTC. The chain employs TRBV29-1 and TRBJ2-1, with TRBD1 as a possible D gene (5 bases). Germline CDR1 reads SQVTM; CDR2 reads ANQGSEA. CDR3 size: 12 residues. V was cut by 3 bases and J by 9 bases, with 12 bases left in between.